A selection of T cell receptor beta chains follows, all from one sample in a study of blood T cell repertoires in COVID-19. Here immunoSEQ multiplex PCR was the method, and the copy in TCRdb shows in-frame clones only, minus some. The table lists roughly 70,000 clones, approximately 90% of them singletons. The sample taken for sequencing was peripheral blood. The receptor source for this set is a man in his forties or fifties with COVID-19, enrolled during active disease. CDR3s include the opening cysteine and the closing phenylalanine or tryptophan. D genes are given only for firm matches. Clone size is given for some rows only: seen once, a few or many times, or a class if the clone is expanded.

>.|TRBD2|TRBJ2-1|TRBV4-2
CASSPTAGGSSYNEQFF
TGTGCCAGCAGCCCCACAGCGGGAGGCAGCTCCTACAATGAGCAGTTCTTC
>.|TRBD2|TRBJ2-6|TRBV19
CASSQRGASSGANVLTF
TGTGCCAGTAGTCAGCGGGGGGCATCCTCTGGGGCCAACGTCCTGACTTTC
>.|TRBD2|TRBJ2-1|TRBV4-3
CASSQVGTSGYNEQFF
TGCGCCAGCAGCCAAGTGGGGACTAGCGGTTACAATGAGCAGTTCTTC
>once|.|TRBJ1-2|TRBV19
CASSFTDSVSYGYTF
TGTGCCAGTAGTTTTACGGACAGCGTTTCCTATGGCTACACCTTC
>.|.|TRBJ2-1|TRBV9
CASSVGVAGNEQFF
TGTGCCAGCAGCGTAGGGGTAGCCGGTAATGAGCAGTTCTTC
>.|.|TRBJ2-4|TRBV11-1
CASSPTGDRAKNIQYF
TGTGCCAGCAGCCCGACAGGTGACAGGGCCAAAAACATTCAGTACTTC
>once|TRBD1|TRBJ2-3|TRBV5-4
CASSSDRASDTQYF
TGTGCCAGCAGCTCTGACAGGGCCTCAGATACGCAGTATTTT
>.|.|TRBJ1-2|TRBV6-2/TRBV6-3
CASSYPGQLTKTYGYTF
TGTGCCAGCAGTTACCCCGGACAGCTGACCAAAACCTATGGCTACACCTTC
>.|.|TRBJ1-6|TRBV14
CASSLGQISPLHF
TGTGCCAGCAGCCTCGGACAGATTTCACCCCTCCACTTT
>.|.|TRBJ2-6|TRBV7-9
CASSAGQSGANVLTF
TGTGCCAGCAGCGCCGGACAGTCTGGGGCCAACGTCCTGACTTTC
>few|.|TRBJ1-3|TRBV27
CASSLAGEEGNTIYF
TGTGCCAGCAGTTTAGCTGGGGAGGAAGGAAACACCATATATTTT
>once|.|TRBJ1-2|TRBV5-1
CASSPGLFYGYTF
TGCGCCAGCAGCCCAGGGCTATTTTATGGCTACACCTTC
>.|.|TRBJ2-1|TRBV3-1/TRBV3-2
CASLAGNNEQFF
TGTGCCAGCTTAGCAGGGAACAATGAGCAGTTCTTC
>.|TRBD2|TRBJ2-1|TRBV10-3
CAIETGTSGRNEQFF
TGTGCCATAGAGACCGGGACTAGCGGGCGGAATGAGCAGTTCTTC
>.|TRBD2|TRBJ2-1|TRBV9
CARIARLAFHEQFF
TGTGCCAGAATAGCGAGACTAGCGTTTCATGAGCAGTTCTTC
>once|TRBD2|TRBJ2-7|TRBV6-1
CASSDDREVDEQYF
TGTGCCAGCAGTGATGATCGGGAGGTGGACGAGCAGTACTTC
>.|TRBD2|TRBJ2-1|TRBV3-1/TRBV3-2
CASSLRLADNEQFF
TGTGCCAGCAGCCTCCGACTAGCGGACAATGAGCAGTTCTTC
>.|TRBD2|TRBJ2-4|TRBV27
CASSGLAGGPKNIQYF
TGTGCCAGCAGTGGACTAGCGGGAGGGCCTAAAAACATTCAGTACTTC
>few|.|TRBJ1-5|TRBV19
CASSTYRDGQPQHF
TGTGCCAGTAGTACTTACAGGGACGGTCAGCCCCAGCATTTT
>.|.|TRBJ2-7|TRBV4-3
CASSQDRSGLPEQYF
TGCGCCAGCAGCCAAGATCGTAGCGGTCTCCCCGAGCAGTACTTC
>.|.|TRBJ2-5|TRBV7-9
CASSLGGGEREETQYF
TGTGCCAGCAGCTTAGGTGGAGGAGAGAGGGAAGAGACCCAGTACTTC
>once|.|TRBJ1-5|TRBV6-1
CASSERAARGNQPQHF
TGTGCCAGCAGTGAACGAGCCGCCCGGGGCAATCAGCCCCAGCATTTT
>.|.|TRBJ2-6|TRBV14
CASSASSGANVLTF
TGTGCCAGCAGCGCTAGCTCTGGGGCCAACGTCCTGACTTTC
>.|TRBD2|TRBJ2-1|TRBV7-2
CASGGRGYNEQFF
TGTGCCTCGGGAGGGCGGGGATACAATGAGCAGTTCTTC
>few|TRBD1|TRBJ2-2|TRBV30
CAWSPGTGVVTGELFF
TGTGCCTGGAGCCCAGGGACAGGGGTCGTCACCGGGGAGCTGTTTTTT
>once|TRBD2|TRBJ2-7|TRBV2
CASIQLAGGYEQYF
TGTGCCAGCATCCAACTAGCGGGGGGCTACGAGCAGTACTTC
>.|.|TRBJ2-2|TRBV19
CASRTGTVNTGELFF
TGTGCCAGTAGAACCGGGACTGTCAACACCGGGGAGCTGTTTTTT
>.|.|TRBJ1-5|TRBV19
CASSISGSNQPQHF
TGTGCCAGTAGTATCTCGGGAAGTAATCAGCCCCAGCATTTT
>.|.|TRBJ1-2|TRBV5-1
CASSSAAGGPGYGYTF
TGCGCCAGCAGCTCCGCCGCGGGGGGGCCTGGCTATGGCTACACCTTC
>.|TRBD2|TRBJ2-3|TRBV11-2
CASRLSGTDTDTQYF
TGTGCCAGCCGCCTTAGCGGGACGGACACAGATACGCAGTATTTT